The 9 T cell receptor beta chains presented below share a single source sample, sequenced in a study of blood T cell repertoires in COVID-19. Here immunoSEQ multiplex PCR was the method, and the copy in TCRdb shows in-frame clones only, minus some. The sample carries under 200,000 clones, approximately 83% recorded once. The material sequenced was peripheral blood. Receptors originate from a human donor in a cohort sampled during active COVID-19.

The chain combines TRBV12-3 or TRBV12-4 with TRBJ1-1; D perhaps matches TRBD1 (6 bases). This CDR3 region has 13 residues. V was pared by 10 bases and J by 10 bases, with 22 bases between. The CDR3 reads CANSLGGPGLAFF. CDR3 sequence (DNA): TGTGCCAACTCTCTCGGGGGGCCAGGTTTAGCTTTCTTT.

V usage is TRBV27 and J usage is TRBJ1-1; the D gene is possibly TRBD1 (6 bases). Trimming removed 5 bases from V and 0 bases from J, with 10 bases in between. Germline lookup yields CDR1 MNHEY and CDR2 SMNVEV (reference sequence). This CDR3 contains 14 residues. CDR3 sequence: CASSRDMVNTEAFF. The DNA of the CDR3 is TGTGCCAGCAGTCGGGACATGGTGAACACTGAAGCTTTCTTT.

The rearrangement uses TRBV7-6 and TRBJ1-1; D possibly corresponds to TRBD1 (6 bases). V lost 1 base and J lost 8, with 8 bases in between. CDR1 is SGHVS and CDR2 is FNYEAQ in the germline V gene. This CDR3 is built from 12 residues. The CDR3 is CASSLGDREAFF. The DNA for the CDR3 is TGTGCCAGCAGCTTAGGAGACAGGGAAGCTTTCTTT. The full variable domain, with the rest looked up from reference TRBV7-6 and TRBJ1-1, is GAGVSQSPRYKVTKRGQDVALRCDPISGHVSLYWYRQALGQGPEFLTYFNYEAQQDKSGLPNDRFSAERPEGSISTLTIQRTEQRDSAMYRCASSLGDREAFFGQGTRLTVV.

The chain couples TRBV6-5 to TRBJ2-7; perhaps TRBD1 as D (6 bases). V was pared by 5 bases and J by 3 bases, with 14 bases between. CDR1 MNHEY and CDR2 SVGAGI come from the germline V gene. The CDR3 sequence is 14 residues long. The CDR3 DNA is TGTGCCAGCAGTACAGGGAATCGGAACTACGAGCAGTACTTC. Encoded protein: CASSTGNRNYEQYF.

This chain connects TRBV6-2 or TRBV6-3 to TRBJ1-2; maybe TRBD1 (6 bases). The germline V gene encodes CDR1 MNHEY and CDR2 SVGEGT. The ends were cut back, 4 bases at V and 8 bases at J, with 20 bases in the middle. This CDR3 is built from 15 residues. CDR3 sequence (DNA): TGTGCCAGCAGTTCCACGGACAGCTCCCTGGGGGGCTACACCTTC. As protein: CASSSTDSSLGGYTF.

The chain links TRBV9 to TRBJ2-7; TRBD2 matches at 10 bases. Losses at the gene ends were 3 bases for V and 3 bases for J; bases not matched to a gene: 3. CDR1 SGDLS and CDR2 YYNGEE come from the germline V gene. This CDR3 spans 14 amino acids. CDR3 in amino acids: CASSEAGGLYEQYF. The CDR3 nucleotides read TGTGCCAGCAGCGAAGCGGGGGGGCTCTACGAGCAGTACTTC.

This rearrangement joins TRBV7-9 to TRBJ2-7, with D perhaps TRBD2 (6 bases). The germline V gene has CDR1 SEHNR and CDR2 FQNEAQ (reference sequence). V lost 7 bases, J lost 4 bases, and 20 bases lay in between. CDR3 length equals 15 residues. The DNA of the CDR3 is TGTGCCAGCATCACGCCGGGACTGAGTCCTTACGAGCAGTACTTC. It codes for CASITPGLSPYEQYF.

This chain uses TRBV7-9 with TRBJ2-1, with D perhaps matching TRBD2 (6 bases). The CDR3 is made up of 15 amino acids. V dropped 3 bases and J dropped 4 bases, with 13 bases sitting between them. Germline lookup yields CDR1 SEHNR and CDR2 FQNEAQ (reference sequence). The CDR3 sequence: CASSFRENVYNEQFF. The CDR3 bases are TGTGCCAGCAGCTTCCGGGAGAATGTGTACAATGAGCAGTTCTTC.

The V and J genes are TRBV7-2 and TRBJ1-2, with D hard to call. The germline V gene has CDR1 SGHTA and CDR2 FQGNSA. V dropped 2 bases and J dropped 2 bases, with 9 bases sitting between them. The CDR3 spans 14 residues. CDR3 coding DNA: TGTGCCAGCAGCTTAAGGGAGGCCAACTATGGCTACACCTTC. It is translated as CASSLREANYGYTF.